This TCR beta chain was identified in a study of cytomegalovirus exposure and HLA in healthy donors. This CDR3 region has 14 residues. Germline CDR1 SGHDN, CDR2 FVKESK. General study findings and limits: It was in a later analysis that TCR association rates were seen to vary by HLA locus, highest for DRB1 and lowest for HLA-C. CMV serostatus was the sole immune exposure data available. Association of a missense DCLRE1C variant with TCR beta V- and J-gene trimming was reported in a later analysis.

The PCR ran on 60 Vbeta and 13 Jbeta primers. Sequencing was performed with immunoSEQ multiplex PCR; in TCRdb, only in-frame clones are kept and a portion is missing. The sample has over 150,000 clones, about two thirds seen once. To note about this clone: Its antigen is undetermined.

Sample: PBMCs. The chain couples TRBV14 to TRBJ2-5; the D gene is possibly TRBD2 (6 bases). The end of the DNA is better explained by TRBJ2-7, so the J call may be wrong. This TCR came from a woman between 18 and 30 years old in good health and CMV-seropositive. CDR3 bases: TGTGCCAGCAGCCCTAACTTCGGGACTCACGAGCAGTACTTC. This sequence encodes CASSPNFGTHEQYF.